These 10 T cell receptor beta chains came from one sample sequenced in a study of blood T cell repertoires in COVID-19. TCRdb's table, derived via immunoSEQ multiplex PCR, lists solely in-frame clones and lacks some. In the table there are about 400,000 clones, over 75% of which are singletons. The sample taken for sequencing was PBMCs or T cells enriched from blood (not recorded which). The receptors originated from a man between 40 and 49 years old in a cohort exposed to, infected with or recovered from COVID-19 (not recorded which).

J is TRBJ1-2 and V is TRBV5-6, with D tentatively TRBD1 (6 bases). Germline CDR1 is SGHDT and CDR2 is YYEEEE. CDR3 length: 13 amino acids. V lost 4 bases and J lost 8, with 15 bases in between. The chain's CDR3 is CASSAQGIYGYTF. The CDR3 bases are TGTGCCAGCAGCGCACAGGGAATCTACGGCTACACCTTC.

The rearrangement uses TRBV6-1 and TRBJ1-3, with 9 bases that match TRBD1. The CDR3 has 16 amino acids. The germline V gene encodes CDR1 MNHNS and CDR2 SASEGT. The V and J ends lost 4 bases and 0 bases, in that order; junction bases with no gene match: 4. CDR3 amino acids: CASSGGQGHSGNTIYF. CDR3 DNA: TGTGCCAGCAGTGGGGGACAGGGTCACTCTGGAAACACCATATATTTT.

The chain uses TRBV7-9 and TRBJ1-1; 8 bases match TRBD1. The germline CDR1 and CDR2 sequences are SEHNR and FQNEAQ (reference sequence). With 4 bases clipped from V and 1 base from J, the junction kept 5 bases outside the gene matches. The CDR3 contains 15 residues. CDR3 bases: TGTGCCAGCAGCTCAACCGGACAGGGGAACACTGAAGCTTTCTTT. Amino acid sequence: CASSSTGQGNTEAFF.

This clone was detected ten times or more. V gene TRBV5-1 combines with J gene TRBJ2-7; tentatively, D is TRBD2 (6 bases). CDR3 length: 17 residues. Between the trimmed V and J ends, which lost 4 bases and 1 base, there was a span of 21 bases. Germline V gene sequence: CDR1 SGHRS, CDR2 YFSETQ. In DNA, the CDR3 is TGCGCCAGCAGCCCCATCGAGTTTGGCGGGAAATCCTACGAGCAGTACTTC. It translates to CASSPIEFGGKSYEQYF.

This clone was observed once. The chain has TRBV9 and TRBJ2-5, with D possibly being TRBD1 (6 bases). CDR1 and CDR2 (germline): SGDLS, YYNGEE. The CDR3 sequence is 14 residues long. The CDR3 coding sequence is TGTGCAAAACGCCAGGGGATTGAGGGGGAGACCCAGTACTTC. Translated: CAKRQGIEGETQYF.

This sequence joins TRBV3-1 (or the pseudogene TRBV3-2) and TRBJ2-5; D perhaps matches TRBD1 (6 bases). Trimming removed 3 bases at V and 5 bases at J, with 13 bases between. CDR1 and CDR2 from the germline V gene are LGHDT and YNNKEL (reference sequence). The CDR3 contains 14 residues. DNA for the CDR3: TGTGCCAGCAGCCACGTCTGGGGGCAGGAGACCCAGTACTTC. It codes for CASSHVWGQETQYF.

The rearrangement uses TRBV20-1 and TRBJ2-5; no clear D. Deletions cut 3 bases from V and 4 bases from J, with 6 bases between. The germline gives CDR1 DFQATT, CDR2 SNEGSKA (reference sequence). There are 11 residues in the CDR3. The CDR3 loop is CSASPPETQYF. The CDR3 nucleotides read TGCAGTGCTAGCCCTCCAGAGACCCAGTACTTC.

The chain's CDR3 is CASSTLKGGVNHNEQFF. The CDR3, as DNA: TGTGCCAGCAGTACCCTTAAGGGGGGGGTTAACCACAATGAGCAGTTCTTC. This chain uses TRBV28 with TRBJ2-1; tentatively, D is TRBD2 (7 bases). Trimming shortened V by 5 bases and J by 5 bases, and 22 bases separated the two germline ends. The CDR3 spans 17 residues. Germline CDR1 and CDR2: MDHEN and SYDVKM.

V gene TRBV10-1 combines with J gene TRBJ2-2; tentatively, D is TRBD1 (5 bases). V was cut by 3 bases and J by 0 bases, with 8 bases left in between. In germline, CDR1 is WNHNN, CDR2 SYGVQD (reference sequence). This CDR3 is 15 amino acids long. The CDR3 coding sequence is TGCGCCAGCAGTGAAAGCAGGGCGAACACCGGGGAGCTGTTTTTT. Its translation: CASSESRANTGELFF.

This chain joins TRBV5-1 and TRBJ2-7; tentative D call: TRBD1 (6 bases). V lost 6 bases and J lost 1, with 14 bases in between. Germline V gene data show CDR1 as SGHRS and CDR2 as YFSETQ. The CDR3 runs to 14 residues. CDR3 DNA: TGCGCCAGCAACCCTACAGGGCAATCCTACGAGCAGTACTTC. Amino acid sequence: CASNPTGQSYEQYF.